These 10 T cell receptor beta chains were sequenced from one sample in a study of cytomegalovirus exposure and HLA in healthy donors. In the PCR, 60 Vbeta and 13 Jbeta primers were used. The repertoire was sequenced with immunoSEQ multiplex PCR; TCRdb's copy has only in-frame clones and lacks some. The table records 100,000 to 150,000 clones, approximately 80% of them present only once. The specimen was PBMCs. The receptors were sampled from a woman in her 40s in good health and CMV-seronegative.

This clone was picked up a small number of times. This sequence joins TRBV6-1 and TRBJ2-1; 9 nucleotides match TRBD2. CDR3 length equals 15 residues. Germline V CDR1 and CDR2: MNHNS, SASEGT. The V gene end was trimmed by 6 bases and the J gene end by 7 bases; junction bases not matched to a gene: 10. The CDR3 spells CASSLGAGGGNEQFF. The CDR3 DNA reads TGTGCCAGCAGCCTAGGGGCGGGAGGGGGTAATGAGCAGTTCTTC.

The chain recombines TRBV28 with TRBJ2-7; 7 bases line up with TRBD2. There are 14 residues in the CDR3. V shed 9 bases, J shed 2 bases, and the junction held 10 bases outside the gene matches. The germline V gene has CDR1 MDHEN and CDR2 SYDVKM. The CDR3 nucleotides are TGTGCCAGTTCCCCAAGGAGCGGGGCCTACGAGCAGTACTTC. Protein product: CASSPRSGAYEQYF.

The chain uses TRBV10-3 and TRBJ1-1; maybe TRBD1 (6 bases). Germline CDR1 is ENHRY and CDR2 is SYGVKD. The CDR3 runs to 14 residues. V shed 7 bases and J shed 1 base, with 13 bases lying between them. For the CDR3, the DNA is TGTGCCATCAAGGGGGGGCTGGAGAACACTGAAGCTTTCTTT. This translates into CAIKGGLENTEAFF.

The CDR3 sequence is CASSSGLAGGTDTQYF. The CDR3 DNA is TGTGCCAGCAGTTCGGGACTAGCGGGGGGCACAGATACGCAGTATTTT. This chain links TRBV27 with TRBJ2-3; 14 bases align to TRBD2. From germline, CDR1 is MNHEY and CDR2 SMNVEV (reference sequence). V lost 4 bases and J lost 1; bases outside the gene matches: 1. This CDR3 comprises 16 residues.

This clone appeared once. One junction end does not reproduce the germline sequence, and a read error may be involved. V and J are TRBV27 and TRBJ2-4; 7 bases fit TRBD2. Germline CDR1 MNHEY, CDR2 SMNVEV (reference sequence). CDR3 size: 16 residues. In DNA form, the CDR3 reads TGTGCCAGCAGTCGCGAACTCCCGCGGGGGAAAAACAGTCAGTACTTC. As protein: CASSRELPRGKNSQYF.

The chain couples TRBV11-1 to TRBJ2-7; TRBD2 might be the D (6 bases). The germline V and J ends were trimmed by 2 bases and 8 bases, with 10 bases remaining between them. Germline V gives CDR1 SGHAT, CDR2 FQDESV (reference sequence). The CDR3 length is 12 residues. The CDR3 region is CASSLQEGKQYF. CDR3 in DNA: TGTGCCAGCAGCTTACAGGAGGGTAAGCAGTACTTC. The full variable domain, its missing parts supplied by reference TRBV11-1 and TRBJ2-7, is EAEVAQSPRYKITEKSQAVAFWCDPISGHATLYWYRQILGQGPELLVQFQDESVVDDSQLPKDRFSAERLKGVDSTLKIQPAELGDSAMYLCASSLQEGKQYFGPGTRLTVT.

This chain links TRBV7-2 with TRBJ1-1; 12 bases are a match to TRBD1. Germline CDR1 SGHTA, CDR2 FQGNSA. V was pared by 4 bases and J by 0 bases, with 9 bases of the junction left unmatched. The CDR3 runs 18 residues. This CDR3 is CASSYSSGTGGMNTEAFF. CDR3 coding DNA: TGTGCCAGCAGCTACTCTTCCGGGACAGGGGGCATGAACACTGAAGCTTTCTTT.

The genes are TRBV18 and TRBJ1-2, with D possibly TRBD1 on 6 matching bases. Germline values: CDR1 KGHSH, CDR2 LQKENI. Between the trimmed V and J ends, which lost 3 bases and 6 bases, there was a span of 14 bases. There are 14 residues in the CDR3. The CDR3 spells CASSPLRDTDGYTF. In nucleotides, the CDR3 is TGTGCCAGCTCACCGCTCCGGGACACTGATGGCTACACCTTC.

This clone was recorded only once. V is TRBV6-6 and J is TRBJ2-4; 10 bases line up with TRBD2. From germline, CDR1 is MNHNY and CDR2 SVGAGI (reference sequence). This CDR3 has 14 residues. Losses at the gene ends were 0 bases for V and 11 bases for J; bases not matched to a gene: 4. In nucleotides, the CDR3 is TGTGCCAGCAGTTACTCCAGCGGGGGGGCGGTTCAGTACTTC. Its protein product is CASSYSSGGAVQYF.

The chain combines TRBV28 with TRBJ1-2, with a weak D call TRBD1 (6 bases). This CDR3 has 14 amino acids. The V gene lost 6 bases and the J gene lost 4 bases, with 15 bases spanning the gap. The germline V gene encodes CDR1 MDHEN and CDR2 SYDVKM. This chain's CDR3 is CASSTGRPSYGYTF. Here the CDR3 DNA reads TGTGCCAGCAGCACAGGGCGTCCGAGCTATGGCTACACCTTC.